Sequencing of this T cell receptor beta chain was carried out in a study of blood T cell repertoires in COVID-19. On the study more broadly: Material from acute and convalescent COVID-19 was sourced from the United States, Italy and Spain. PBMCs, B-cell-depleted T cells, or T cells provided the cDNA or gDNA that made up the material.

In the source study's methods: Estimation of nucleated cell counts was performed using reference gene primer amplification. Clones were sequenced by immunoSEQ multiplex PCR, and TCRdb holds only the in-frame ones, with some missing. That table is the source of V, J and clone size, and D and trimming were worked out from the DNA. The sample lists 250,000 or so clones; 88% were seen once. Looked up from germline, CDR1 is KGHSH and CDR2 is LQKENI. This CDR3 is built from 17 residues. The V and J ends lost 3 bases and 5 bases respectively, with 22 bases between them. This sequence was found in a middle-aged woman who had recovered from COVID-19. The sequenced sample was peripheral blood. The chain joins TRBV18 to TRBJ1-1; the D gene is possibly TRBD1 (5 bases). The DNA of the CDR3 is TGTGCCAGCTCACCGTGGTCGGGAGGTCGGAAGGGGACTGAAGCTTTCTTT. Translating gives CASSPWSGGRKGTEAFF.